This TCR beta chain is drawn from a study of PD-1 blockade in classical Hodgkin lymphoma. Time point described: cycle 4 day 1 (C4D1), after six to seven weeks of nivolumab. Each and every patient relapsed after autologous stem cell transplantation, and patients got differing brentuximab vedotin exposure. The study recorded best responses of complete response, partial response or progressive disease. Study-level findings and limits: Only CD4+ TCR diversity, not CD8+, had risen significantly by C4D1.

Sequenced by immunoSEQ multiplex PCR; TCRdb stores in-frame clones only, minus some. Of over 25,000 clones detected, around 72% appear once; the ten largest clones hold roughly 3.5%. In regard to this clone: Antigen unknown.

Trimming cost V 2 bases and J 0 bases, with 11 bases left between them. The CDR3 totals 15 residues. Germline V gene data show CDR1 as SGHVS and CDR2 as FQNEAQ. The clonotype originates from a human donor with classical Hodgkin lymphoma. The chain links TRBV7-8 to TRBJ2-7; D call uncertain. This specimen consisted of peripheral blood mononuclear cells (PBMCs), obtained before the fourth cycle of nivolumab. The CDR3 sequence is CASSLSRLASYEQYF. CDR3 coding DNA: TGTGCCAGCAGCTTAAGCCGACTGGCCTCCTACGAGCAGTACTTC.